This paragraph covers one T cell receptor beta chain sequence. The germline V and J ends were trimmed by 4 bases and 0 bases, with 6 bases remaining between them. Germline V gene data show CDR1 as LNHDA and CDR2 as SQIVND (reference sequence). This CDR3 has 14 amino acids. Seattle researchers signed up patients amid active infection and tracked them longitudinally. The record originates from a study of blood T cell repertoires in COVID-19. About the research overall: Collection of acute and convalescent COVID-19 samples took place in the United States, Italy and Spain.

TCRdb's copy holds only in-frame clones and misses some; the assay was immunoSEQ multiplex PCR. The repertoire holds 65,000 to 95,000 clones, about 78% seen once, with roughly 38% in the top ten. This sequence originates from a man aged 55-75 years with COVID-19, enrolled during active disease. This chain joins TRBV19 and TRBJ1-4; D remains ambiguous. The specimen was peripheral blood. The CDR3 reads CASSTIATNEKLFF. The CDR3 DNA is TGTGCCAGTAGTACCATTGCAACTAATGAAAAACTGTTTTTT.